A single TCR beta chain is shown here with its context. Its antigen is currently unknown. The data were taken from a study of T cells expressing NK-cell markers. The wider study: Sorted T-cell subsets CD3+CD56+NKG2C+, CD3+CD56+NKG2C- and CD3+CD56-NKG2C+ were TCR beta-sequenced. The eight sequenced donors comprised seven who were HCMV-seropositive and one who was seronegative. Whole-study findings and limits: Also leading the CD3+CD56-NKG2C+ fraction in a handful of donors were these clonotypes.

With the 5' RACE reads reprocessed, TCRdb shows one record per CDR3 protein and no DNA. This table lists over 150,000 distinct CDR3 sequences. Germline loops: CDR1 LNHDA, CDR2 SQIVND (reference sequence). The CDR3 sequence is 19 residues long. The origin of this receptor is a man aged 18-69 years in good health. V is TRBV19 and J is TRBJ1-3; there is no DNA to check the TCRdb D call of TRBD1. The specimen sequenced was blood T cells: a sorted CD56 or NKG2C T cell subset, CD4+ or CD8+ T cells, or bulk PBMC T cells (not recorded which). CDR3 sequence: CAITSGRGPVLFSGNTIYF. The complete variable domain, with remaining parts taken from reference TRBV19 and TRBJ1-3, reads DGGITQSPKYLFRKEGQNVTLSCEQNLNHDAMYWYRQDPGQGLRLIYYSQIVNDFQKGDIAEGYSVSREKKESFPLTVTSAQKNPTAFYLCAITSGRGPVLFSGNTIYFGEGSWLTVV.